The rows below give T cell receptor beta chains drawn from one sample of a study of blood T cell repertoires in COVID-19. TCRdb's copy holds only in-frame clones and misses some; the assay was immunoSEQ multiplex PCR. The table has 200,000 to 300,000 clones, about four fifths seen once. The specimen sequenced was peripheral blood. The receptors were gathered from a middle-aged man with acute or convalescent COVID-19. CDR3s include the opening cysteine and the closing phenylalanine or tryptophan. The D gene is left open where the match is weak. For some rows the clone size is stated as once, few or many, or as a class when expanded; others skip it.

J	V	D	size	DNA	CDR3
TRBJ2-3	TRBV5-5	-	-	TGTGCCAGCAGCTTGGATGGCCTGGCAACAGATACGCAGTATTTT	CASSLDGLATDTQYF
TRBJ1-1	TRBV29-1	-	-	TGCAGCGTTACGCACTCATTGAACACTGAAGCTTTCTTT	CSVTHSLNTEAFF
TRBJ2-5	TRBV2	TRBD2	-	TGTGCCAGCAGTTACCGGACTAGCGGGGGGGCACGGGAGACCCAGTACTTC	CASSYRTSGGARETQYF
TRBJ1-2	TRBV5-1	-	-	TGCGCCAGCACCCAAAACGGCAGGGTGAATTCTGGCTACACCTTC	CASTQNGRVNSGYTF
TRBJ2-7	TRBV18	TRBD1	-	TGTGCCAGCTCACCCCGGGACAGGCCCTACGAGCAGTACTTC	CASSPRDRPYEQYF
TRBJ2-1	TRBV4-1	-	-	TGCGCCAGCAGCCGAGTCGGGGAGAGCAATGAGCAGTTCTTC	CASSRVGESNEQFF
TRBJ2-5	TRBV14	TRBD1	-	TGTGCCAGCGGCCAGACAGGGATAGAGACCCAGTACTTC	CASGQTGIETQYF
TRBJ1-4	TRBV6-5	TRBD1	-	TGTGCCAGCATCACCGACAGGGTGCGGGAAAAACTGTTTTTT	CASITDRVREKLFF
TRBJ2-3	TRBV4-1	TRBD2	-	TGCGCCAGCAGCCAAGATGTCCTAGCGGGAGTGACAGATACGCAGTATTTT	CASSQDVLAGVTDTQYF
TRBJ2-1	TRBV6-5	TRBD2	once	TGTGCCAGCAGCCCCACTAGCGGGGGGGACAATGAGCAGTTCTTC	CASSPTSGGDNEQFF
TRBJ1-1	TRBV30	-	-	TGTGCCTGGAGTTACAGCCATGAAGCTTTCTTT	CAWSYSHEAFF
TRBJ2-1	TRBV6-5	TRBD2	-	TGTGCCAGCAGTTACCTAGCGGGGTACAATGAGCAGTTCTTC	CASSYLAGYNEQFF
TRBJ2-1	TRBV21-1	-	-	TGTGCCAGCAGCAAGGAAGACGTAGCGGGAGGGCCTCCAAATGAGCAGTTCTTC	CASSKEDVAGGPPNEQFF
TRBJ2-5	TRBV27	TRBD2	-	TGTGCCAGCAGTTTATTGGCCGGGAGGGGGGAGACCCAGTACTTC	CASSLLAGRGETQYF
TRBJ2-5	TRBV5-1	-	-	TGCGCCAGCAGCTTGTCCCCTGGCACCCAAGAGACCCAGTACTTC	CASSLSPGTQETQYF
TRBJ2-3	TRBV7-3	TRBD2	-	TGTGCCAGCAGCCCGGGGACTAGCGGGGTTGCAGATACGCAGTATTTT	CASSPGTSGVADTQYF
TRBJ2-2	TRBV7-9	TRBD2	-	TGTGCCAGCAGCTTAGAAAACAGCGGGAGAACCGGGGAGCTGTTTTTT	CASSLENSGRTGELFF
TRBJ2-7	TRBV11-2	TRBD1	-	TGTGCCAGCAGCCCAAGACAGGGGGGTTACGAGCAGTACTTC	CASSPRQGGYEQYF
TRBJ2-7	TRBV20-1	TRBD1	-	TGCAGTGCTAGTGAAGGCGGGACAGGGACCGAGCAGTACTTC	CSASEGGTGTEQYF
TRBJ2-7	TRBV14	TRBD1	-	TGTGCCAGCAGCCAAGGCTGGACAGGGGCCGCCTACGAGCAGTACTTC	CASSQGWTGAAYEQYF
TRBJ2-7	TRBV15	-	-	TGTGCCACCAGCGCAGAGAGAAGCGGATCCTACGAGCAGTACTTC	CATSAERSGSYEQYF
TRBJ2-3	TRBV10-2	-	-	TGCGCCAGCGGGGAACTAGCCAACACAGATACGCAGTATTTT	CASGELANTDTQYF
TRBJ2-2	TRBV5-1	-	-	TGCGCCAGCAGCTTGGCCTCGAGTGCGAACACCGGGGAGCTGTTTTTT	CASSLASSANTGELFF
TRBJ1-1	TRBV5-1	-	-	TGCGCCAGCAGCGACCAAGGGGGGAACACTGAAGCTTTCTTT	CASSDQGGNTEAFF
TRBJ1-2	TRBV12-3/TRBV12-4	-	-	TGTGCCAGCAGTTGGACAGAGACACATGGCTACACCTTC	CASSWTETHGYTF
TRBJ2-1	TRBV9	TRBD2	-	TGTGCCAGCAGCCTAAGCGGGAGCCTGCTCAATGAGCAGTTCTTC	CASSLSGSLLNEQFF
TRBJ2-1	TRBV5-1	-	few	TGCGCCAGCAGTTCCGAGCCGGGACATCGAAATGAGCAGTTCTTC	CASSSEPGHRNEQFF
TRBJ2-7	TRBV24-1	TRBD1	-	TGTGCCACCAGTGGTACCCTGATTGGACAGGGTGCTCACGAGCAGTACTTC	CATSGTLIGQGAHEQYF
TRBJ1-1	TRBV27	-	once	TGTGCCAGCAGTCTACTCCCCCTCACAGGGTCCTGGGTGAAGAACACTGAAGCTTTCTTT	CASSLLPLTGSWVKNTEAFF
TRBJ1-5	TRBV9	TRBD1	once	TGTGCCAGCAGTAATACAGGGGGGGGTCAGCCCCAGCATTTT	CASSNTGGGQPQHF
TRBJ2-7	TRBV28	TRBD2	-	TGTGCCAGCAGTCAGACTAGCGGGAGCGGGTACGAGCAGTACTTC	CASSQTSGSGYEQYF
TRBJ2-1	TRBV1	-	-	TGCACCAGCAGCCGTCTCATCGGACGCGGGGTTTACAATGAGCAGTTCTTC	CTSSRLIGRGVYNEQFF
TRBJ1-6	TRBV29-1	-	-	TGCAGCGTTGGAACAGCGGAAAATTCACCCCTCCACTTT	CSVGTAENSPLHF
TRBJ1-5	TRBV2	-	-	TGTGCCAGCAGTTACAGGAAGAATCAGCCCCAGCATTTT	CASSYRKNQPQHF
TRBJ1-2	TRBV28	TRBD1	-	TGTGCCAGCAGTTTACCCTCCGGGACAGGACCAGGCTACACCTTC	CASSLPSGTGPGYTF
TRBJ2-3	TRBV11-2	TRBD2	-	TGTGCCAGCAGCCGACTAGCGGTCACAGATACGCAGTATTTT	CASSRLAVTDTQYF
TRBJ2-3	TRBV6-6	-	-	TGTGCCAGCAGTTCCAGGGGTTCGAACACAGATACGCAGTATTTT	CASSSRGSNTDTQYF
TRBJ1-5	TRBV19	-	-	TGTGCCAGTAGCACGACAGTTAGCAATCAGCCCCAGCATTTT	CASSTTVSNQPQHF
TRBJ1-3	TRBV5-1	-	once	TGCGCCAGCAGCTTCAGCTCTGGAAACACCATATATTTT	CASSFSSGNTIYF
TRBJ1-5	TRBV2	-	-	TGTGCCAGCAGGGTACAGAGGGATCAGCCCCAGCATTTT	CASRVQRDQPQHF
TRBJ1-5	TRBV19	TRBD1	-	TGTGCCAGTAGCGACAGGGGAGGCAATCAGCCCCAGCATTTT	CASSDRGGNQPQHF
TRBJ1-1	TRBV27	-	-	TGTGCCAGCAGTTTAAGAGTTGACACTGAAGCTTTCTTT	CASSLRVDTEAFF
TRBJ1-1	TRBV7-8	-	-	TGTGCCAGCAGCTTAGGAGGGAGCATGAACACTGAAGCTTTCTTT	CASSLGGSMNTEAFF
TRBJ2-7	TRBV30	-	-	TGTGCCTGGAGTGTATATACAGGTCCCTACGAGCAGTACTTC	CAWSVYTGPYEQYF
TRBJ1-4	TRBV11-2	-	-	TGTGCCAGCACCACTGGCAGAGGGGAAAAACTGTTTTTT	CASTTGRGEKLFF
TRBJ2-3	TRBV9	-	-	TGTGCCAGCAGCCCCCTGGCTCTTAGCACAGATACGCAGTATTTT	CASSPLALSTDTQYF
TRBJ2-2	TRBV27	-	-	TGTGCCAGCAGTTTATTCCAAGTTGGGAGGATCGGGGAGCTGTTTTTT	CASSLFQVGRIGELFF